The 17 T cell receptor beta chains below were found in one sample sequenced in a study of shared clonotypes between healthy human individuals. Measured with immunoSEQ multiplex PCR; TCRdb has only the in-frame clones, and not every one. The sample includes approximately 1.9 million clones, 85% to 95% of them seen just once. CD8 cells regarded as naive lacked CD45RO, were positively chosen for CCR7, and omitted terminally differentiated effector memory CD45RA+ cells. Sequences were obtained from naive CD8+ T cells from PBMCs. These receptors were collected from a man between 18 and 35 years old in good health. Some clones in this sample may be carry-over from other donors' samples.

This chain uses TRBV27 with TRBJ2-2; 8 nucleotides match TRBD1. This CDR3 is 14 amino acids long. J gave up 4 bases and V 5 bases, and 3 bases lay outside the gene matches. Germline V gives CDR1 MNHEY, CDR2 SMNVEV (reference sequence). The CDR3 reads CASSGQGFTGELFF. The CDR3 DNA sequence: TGTGCCAGCAGTGGACAGGGTTTCACCGGGGAGCTGTTTTTT.

This CDR3 is CSAGTGELFF. The CDR3 nucleotides read TGCAGTGCCGGCACCGGGGAGCTGTTTTTT. V and J are TRBV20-1 and TRBJ2-2; D is ambiguous. V was clipped by 6 bases and J by 4 bases, with 3 bases between them. This CDR3 contains 10 residues. Germline assignment: CDR1 DFQATT and CDR2 SNEGSKA (reference sequence).

This chain joins TRBV7-6 and TRBJ2-7; D ambiguous. This CDR3 spans 15 amino acids. Germline V lookup: CDR1 SGHVS, CDR2 FNYEAQ. V gave up 5 bases and J gave up 1 base, with 15 bases separating them. CDR3 protein: CASSPGKVTSYEQYF. In nucleotides, the CDR3 is TGTGCCAGCAGCCCAGGAAAGGTAACATCCTACGAGCAGTACTTC.

The genes are TRBV27 and TRBJ2-1, with 15 bases fitting TRBD2. The CDR3 length is 20 residues. Trimming removed 2 bases from V and 4 bases from J; junction bases left unmatched: 12. Germline V gene lookup returns CDR1 MNHEY and CDR2 SMNVEV (reference sequence). The CDR3 region has the DNA TGTGCCAGCAGTTTAAGGACTAGCGGGAGGGCCCCGGCCTATTACAATGAGCAGTTCTTC. Protein product: CASSLRTSGRAPAYYNEQFF.

The CDR3 spells CSVLASGVTPYEQYF. Here the CDR3 DNA reads TGCAGCGTTTTGGCTTCCGGGGTAACCCCCTACGAGCAGTACTTC. J is TRBJ2-7 and V is TRBV29-1; D perhaps matches TRBD2 (5 bases). The CDR3 loop spans 15 amino acids. The ends were cut back, 5 bases at V and 2 bases at J, with 19 bases in the middle. Germline-derived CDR1 and CDR2 are SQVTM and ANQGSEA.

The chain is built from TRBV4-1 and TRBJ2-7; possibly TRBD1 for D (6 bases). V was shortened by 3 bases and J by 1 base, with 10 bases between the two germline ends. Per the germline V gene, CDR1 is MGHRA and CDR2 is YSYEKL. The CDR3 sequence is 14 residues long. The CDR3 here is CASSHRGRSYEQYF. In DNA form, the CDR3 reads TGCGCCAGCAGCCACAGGGGCAGGTCCTACGAGCAGTACTTC.

V gene TRBV19 combines with J gene TRBJ1-1; TRBD1 might be the D (5 bases). CDR3 length: 14 residues. Germline values: CDR1 LNHDA, CDR2 SQIVND (reference sequence). Trimming shortened V by 5 bases and J by 0 bases, and 10 bases separated the two germline ends. CDR3 sequence reads: CASSSGRMNTEAFF. CDR3 bases: TGTGCCAGTAGTTCGGGACGGATGAACACTGAAGCTTTCTTT.

The rearrangement uses TRBV29-1 and TRBJ2-5; D uncertain. The CDR3 extends over 18 amino acids. The V and J ends lost 7 bases and 1 base respectively, with 28 bases between them. The germline V gene encodes CDR1 SQVTM and CDR2 ANQGSEA. The CDR3 DNA sequence: TGCAGCGGCCTGATTCCCTTTATGGTGGGTCTGATCCAAGAGACCCAGTACTTC. The encoded protein is CSGLIPFMVGLIQETQYF.

Comment on this clone: In the same sample, other DNA sequences code for this CDR3. The chain uses TRBV11-2 and TRBJ2-7; 9 bases match TRBD1. The CDR3 length is 13 residues. Looked up from germline, CDR1 is SGHAT and CDR2 is FQNNGV. V shed 3 bases and J 4 bases; nucleotides not matched to a gene: 1. CDR3 protein: CASSLDRGYEQYF. The DNA of the CDR3 is TGTGCCAGCAGCTTGGACAGGGGTTACGAGCAGTACTTC.

A word on this clone: Other DNA sequences within the sample encode an identical CDR3. CDR3 in amino acids: CASSLLAGVTDTQYF. DNA for the CDR3: TGTGCCAGCAGCCTACTAGCGGGGGTCACAGATACGCAGTATTTT. The V call is TRBV27, the J call TRBJ2-3; TRBD2 matches 11 bases. Germline V gene data show CDR1 as MNHEY and CDR2 as SMNVEV (reference sequence). Trimming cost V 6 bases and J 2 bases; bases outside gene matches: 4. The CDR3 has 15 residues.

This chain joins TRBV28 and TRBJ2-7; possible D gene TRBD2, 6 bases. Germline CDR1 reads MDHEN; CDR2 reads SYDVKM. The CDR3 runs 15 residues. Trimming stripped 3 bases from V and 6 bases from J, with 18 bases between. CDR3 DNA: TGTGCCAGCAGTTTTGAATGGCTAGCGTCGGGCGAGCAGTACTTC. Translating gives CASSFEWLASGEQYF.

This sequence joins TRBV23-1 and TRBJ1-1, with unresolved D. TRBV23-1 is annotated as an ORF whose role is uncertain. The ends were cut back, 9 bases at V and 2 bases at J, with 19 bases in the middle. CDR3 length: 15 residues. The DNA of the CDR3 is TGCGCCAGTTTAGGTGATCAGGCGCTAAACACTGAAGCTTTCTTT. It encodes CASLGDQALNTEAFF.

The chain couples TRBV29-1 to TRBJ2-1; no clear D. Germline V lookup: CDR1 SQVTM, CDR2 ANQGSEA. V was trimmed by 1 base and J by 4 bases, leaving 5 bases between them. The CDR3 has 12 residues. The CDR3 nucleotides read TGCAGCGTTGAAGGGTTATACAATGAGCAGTTCTTC. Translation gives CSVEGLYNEQFF.

This sequence joins TRBV18 and TRBJ2-7, with 8 bases lining up with TRBD1. CDR1 is KGHSH, CDR2 LQKENI, per germline. This CDR3 spans 16 amino acids. V shed 5 bases, J shed 5 bases, and the junction held 14 bases outside the gene matches. CDR3 protein: CASSNLYADRGHEQYF. The CDR3 region has the DNA TGTGCCAGCTCAAACCTATACGCCGACAGGGGACACGAGCAGTACTTC. Looking up the rest from reference TRBV18 and TRBJ2-7 gives the full variable domain: NAGVMQNPRHLVRRRGQEARLRCSPMKGHSHVYWYRQLPEEGLKFMVYLQKENIIDESGMPKERFSAEFPKEGPSILRIQQVVRGDSAAYFCASSNLYADRGHEQYFGPGTRLTVT.

The chain has TRBV19 and TRBJ1-2, with 7 bases aligning to TRBD1. This CDR3 is 17 amino acids long. The V gene's germline CDR1 is LNHDA and CDR2 SQIVND (reference sequence). The trim removed 4 bases at V and 0 bases at J, leaving 11 bases unmatched. DNA for the CDR3: TGTGCCAGTAGTAACCCGGACAGGACTCGAGCTAACTATGGCTACACCTTC. It encodes CASSNPDRTRANYGYTF.

The chain combines TRBV28 with TRBJ1-3; no firm D call. Germline CDR1 is MDHEN and CDR2 is SYDVKM. This CDR3 contains 16 residues. V shed 4 bases and J shed 4 bases, with 17 bases lying between them. The CDR3 DNA reads as TGTGCCAGCAGTTCCATCGGGCCTGGTGGGGGAAACACCATATATTTT. This gives the protein CASSSIGPGGGNTIYF.

V gene TRBV9 combines with J gene TRBJ2-7, with TRBD2 identical over 7 bases. The ends lost 0 bases at V and 3 bases at J; junction bases unmatched: 6. Germline V gene data show CDR1 as SGDLS and CDR2 as YYNGEE. The length of the CDR3 is 15 residues. CDR3 sequence: CASSVGGLVGYEQYF. As DNA, the CDR3 is TGTGCCAGCAGCGTAGGTGGACTAGTCGGCTACGAGCAGTACTTC.